This TCR beta chain was captured in a study of graft-versus-host responses after intestinal transplantation. Study-wide context: Tacrolimus plus steroids were given to all recipients for about 3 years, preceded by anti-thymocyte globulin induction.

Sequenced by immunoSEQ multiplex PCR; TCRdb stores in-frame clones only, minus some. The sample holds about 19,000 clones, over 65% seen once. Intraepithelial and lamina propria lymphocytes were released after the graft tissue was processed. The ends lost 6 bases at V and 2 bases at J; junction bases unmatched: 4. The CDR3 totals 13 residues. The germline V gene has CDR1 MNHNS and CDR2 SASEGT. This chain joins TRBV6-1 and TRBJ2-7; 7 bases match TRBD1. The receptor was derived from a human patient who received an intestinal transplant, so some T cells may come from the graft donor. Material: ileum tissue, obtained 20 days after intestinal transplant. CDR3 residues: CASSEGQTYEQYF. DNA for the CDR3: TGTGCCAGCAGCGAGGGACAGACCTACGAGCAGTACTTC.